Shown below are 25 T cell receptor beta chains from a single sample sequenced in a study of cytomegalovirus exposure and HLA in healthy donors. A multiplex PCR was run with 60 Vbeta primers and 13 Jbeta primers. Repertoires were generated with immunoSEQ multiplex PCR, while TCRdb's copy carries only in-frame clones and drops some. There are over 60,000 clones in the sample, with 7.5% to 8% held by the top ten. The material sequenced was PBMCs. These TCRs come from a female donor in good health and CMV-seropositive.

The chain carries TRBV18 and TRBJ1-5; perhaps TRBD1 as D (6 bases). Germline loops: CDR1 KGHSH, CDR2 LQKENI. The CDR3 has 15 amino acids. Trimming removed 5 bases from V and 0 bases from J, with 11 bases in between. This CDR3 reads CASSEDSYSNQPQHF. In DNA, the CDR3 is TGTGCCAGCTCAGAGGACAGTTATAGCAATCAGCCCCAGCATTTT.

The chain carries TRBV7-9 and TRBJ2-3; 9 bases match TRBD1. Germline CDR1 reads SEHNR; CDR2 reads FQNEAQ (reference sequence). The J segment lost 1 base and the V segment lost 5 bases, leaving 4 bases of the junction unmatched. The CDR3 covers 15 residues. The CDR3, as DNA: TGTGCCAGCAGCGCCCGGGACAGGGGCACAGATACGCAGTATTTT. Amino acid sequence: CASSARDRGTDTQYF.

V and J are TRBV10-3 and TRBJ1-2; D might be TRBD1 (5 bases). Germline CDR1 is ENHRY and CDR2 is SYGVKD. The CDR3 has 15 amino acids. Trimming took 6 bases from V and 3 from J, leaving 17 bases between them. CDR3 loop: CAIRGSGAGDYGYTF. The CDR3 DNA sequence: TGTGCCATCAGGGGGTCTGGGGCAGGAGACTATGGCTACACCTTC.

CDR3 DNA: TGCGCCAGCAGCTCGCTAGCGGGAGGGACCGCCTCCTACGAGCAGTACTTC. Translation gives CASSSLAGGTASYEQYF. This chain uses TRBV5-1 with TRBJ2-7; 12 positions agree with TRBD2. The germline V gene has CDR1 SGHRS and CDR2 YFSETQ. The CDR3 is made up of 17 amino acids. Germline trimming cut 3 bases from V and 0 bases from J; bases unmatched to any gene: 7. Based on the CDR3 plus reference TRBV5-1 and TRBJ2-7, the full variable domain is KAGVTQTPRYLIKTRGQQVTLSCSPISGHRSVSWYQQTPGQGLQFLFEYFSETQRNKGNFPGRFSGRQFSNSRSEMNVSTLELGDSALYLCASSSLAGGTASYEQYFGPGTRLTVT.

V gene TRBV28 combines with J gene TRBJ2-4; TRBD2 matches 7 bases. J gave up 4 bases and V 4 bases, and 16 bases lay outside the gene matches. The CDR3 is 18 residues long. CDR1 is MDHEN and CDR2 is SYDVKM in the germline V gene. The CDR3 region has the DNA TGTGCCAGCAGTTCCCCCCTCGTTCGGCGGGAGTGGAAAAACATTCAGTACTTC. This sequence encodes CASSSPLVRREWKNIQYF.

The J gene is TRBJ2-4, the V gene TRBV30; D may be TRBD1 (6 bases). Trimming shortened V by 6 bases and J by 8 bases, and 14 bases separated the two germline ends. From germline, CDR1 is GTSNPN and CDR2 SVGIG (reference sequence). The CDR3 is made up of 12 amino acids. DNA for the CDR3: TGTGCCTGTGACAGGTCCTCGGACATTCAGTACTTC. Protein sequence: CACDRSSDIQYF.

V usage is TRBV9 and J usage is TRBJ2-2; possible D gene TRBD1, 5 bases. The CDR3 covers 16 residues. Looked up from germline, CDR1 is SGDLS and CDR2 is YYNGEE. The V end lost 0 bases, the J end lost 0 bases, and 9 bases lay between the germline ends. CDR3 loop: CASSVGRASNTGELFF. The CDR3 DNA reads TGTGCCAGCAGCGTAGGCAGGGCATCGAACACCGGGGAGCTGTTTTTT.

The chain has TRBV5-4 and TRBJ2-5; 9 bases fit TRBD2. The germline V gene has CDR1 SGHNT and CDR2 YYREEE (reference sequence). There are 15 residues in the CDR3. After removal of 2 bases from V and 4 bases from J, the junction contained 6 bases not matched to a gene. The CDR3 loop reads CASSLKREEVETQYF. The CDR3 DNA reads as TGTGCCAGCAGCTTAAAGCGGGAGGAGGTAGAGACCCAGTACTTC.

The chain uses TRBV15 and TRBJ2-1; TRBD2 agrees at 10 bases. The CDR3 runs 16 residues. Germline V gene data show CDR1 as LNHNV and CDR2 as YYDKDF (reference sequence). With V trimmed by 0 bases and J by 10 bases, 9 bases remained unmatched. The chain's CDR3 is CATSRDKSGRAGEQFF. The DNA for the CDR3 is TGTGCCACCAGCAGAGATAAGAGCGGGAGGGCCGGAGAGCAGTTCTTC.

Of note for this clone: One end of the junction varies from germline; a read error may be responsible. This sequence joins TRBV27 and TRBJ1-2; 7 bases align to TRBD1. CDR1 is MNHEY and CDR2 is SMNVEV in the germline V gene (reference sequence). The CDR3 totals 17 residues. CDR3 DNA sequence: TGTGCCAGCAGTGTATCGGCAGGGGGGACGCTTAACTATGGCTACACCTTC. Translating it yields CASSVSAGGTLNYGYTF.

V is TRBV7-9 and J is TRBJ2-7, with 7 bases fitting TRBD1. Per germline, CDR1 SEHNR and CDR2 FQNEAQ (reference sequence). Trimming took 8 bases from V and 4 from J; bases not matched to a gene: 17. This CDR3 has 16 amino acids. Written as DNA, the CDR3 is TGTGCCAGCGTTCTTCCAGTAGACAGGGACCTGTACGAGCAGTACTTC. Translating gives CASVLPVDRDLYEQYF.

The V gene is TRBV7-3, the J gene TRBJ2-2; tentative D call: TRBD1 (6 bases). CDR1 SGHTA and CDR2 FQGTGA come from the germline V gene. The CDR3 length is 14 residues. V was cut by 3 bases and J by 2 bases, with 7 bases left in between. The chain's CDR3 is CASSFRGNTGELFF. DNA of the CDR3: TGTGCCAGCAGCTTCAGGGGAAACACCGGGGAGCTGTTTTTT.

The V and J genes are TRBV29-1 and TRBJ1-2, with TRBD1 identical over 10 bases. Germline V gene data show CDR1 as SQVTM and CDR2 as ANQGSEA. V shed 7 bases and J 6 bases; nucleotides not matched to a gene: 8. This CDR3 region has 13 residues. In DNA, the CDR3 is TGCAGCGCCGCTGGACAGGGGGGGCATGGCTACACCTTC. It translates to CSAAGQGGHGYTF.

J is TRBJ1-1 and V is TRBV19; 9 positions match TRBD1. The CDR3 loop spans 16 amino acids. The trim removed 1 base at V and 4 bases at J, leaving 7 bases unmatched. CDR1 and CDR2 (germline): LNHDA, SQIVND (reference sequence). The CDR3, as DNA: TGTGCCAGTAGTATAGCTCCGACAGGGGGGGGCACTGAAGCTTTCTTT. The encoded protein is CASSIAPTGGGTEAFF.

The chain combines TRBV28 with TRBJ1-5; 8 positions agree with TRBD1. The junction had 5 bases not matched to a gene; V was cut back by 2 bases and J by 5 bases. Germline V gives CDR1 MDHEN, CDR2 SYDVKM. The CDR3 sequence is 15 residues long. The DNA of the CDR3 is TGTGCCAGCAGTTTAGCAGGGGGCTTTTATCAGCCCCAGCATTTT. Translated, it gives CASSLAGGFYQPQHF.

The gene calls are TRBV4-2 and TRBJ1-1, with D perhaps TRBD1 (6 bases). Germline CDR1 is LGHNA and CDR2 is YNFKEQ. Between the trimmed V and J ends, which lost 4 bases and 0 bases, there was a span of 15 bases. CDR3 size: 16 residues. The CDR3 protein is CASSLPRGLMNTEAFF. CDR3 bases: TGTGCCAGCAGCCTCCCCAGGGGCCTCATGAACACTGAAGCTTTCTTT.

This chain links TRBV2 with TRBJ1-4; the match to TRBD1 covers 9 bases. CDR1 SNHLY and CDR2 FYNNEI come from the germline V gene. The CDR3 extends over 12 amino acids. The V gene end was trimmed by 2 bases and the J gene end by 16 bases; junction bases not matched to a gene: 5. This CDR3 reads CASSETTGGRFF. In DNA, the CDR3 is TGTGCCAGCAGTGAAACCACAGGGGGCCGGTTTTTT.

V usage is TRBV28 and J usage is TRBJ1-5; a possible D gene is TRBD1 (6 bases). Trimming took off 5 bases at V and 3 bases at J, with 11 bases between the two ends. The CDR3 totals 14 residues. CDR1 MDHEN and CDR2 SYDVKM come from the germline V gene. Written as DNA, the CDR3 is TGTGCCAGCAGTCCCGGGACACCCAATCAGCCCCAGCATTTT. Translated: CASSPGTPNQPQHF.

V is TRBV6-4 and J is TRBJ2-5; TRBD2 agrees at 12 bases. This CDR3 has 17 amino acids. V lost 10 bases to trimming and J lost 1 base; unmatched junction nucleotides: 13. Looked up from germline, CDR1 is MRHNA and CDR2 is SNTAGT. The CDR3 loop reads CATPSGRALGCQETQYF. CDR3 bases: TGTGCCACCCCTAGCGGGAGGGCCTTAGGATGCCAAGAGACCCAGTACTTC.

The rearrangement uses TRBV7-9 and TRBJ2-2; TRBD1 agrees at 7 bases. Germline CDR1 reads SEHNR; CDR2 reads FQNEAQ (reference sequence). The CDR3 is 15 amino acids. J lost 0 bases, V lost 3 bases, and 1 base had no gene match. CDR3 DNA: TGTGCCAGCAGCTTGGGGACAGCGAACACCGGGGAGCTGTTTTTT. Amino acid sequence: CASSLGTANTGELFF.

V and J are TRBV9 and TRBJ2-4; D is undetermined. This CDR3 has 15 residues. V lost 4 bases, J lost 7 bases, and 18 bases lay in between. Germline CDR1 reads SGDLS; CDR2 reads YYNGEE. The CDR3 sequence is CASSHRDGLTNIQYF. CDR3 bases: TGTGCCAGCAGCCATCGTGACGGGTTAACGAACATTCAGTACTTC.

This chain joins TRBV7-6 and TRBJ1-1; 8 positions agree with TRBD1. Looked up from germline, CDR1 is SGHVS and CDR2 is FNYEAQ. Losses at the gene ends were 7 bases for V and 4 bases for J; bases not matched to a gene: 2. The CDR3 extends over 12 amino acids. The CDR3 protein is CASKTGGTEAFF. CDR3 nucleotides: TGTGCCAGCAAAACAGGGGGCACTGAAGCTTTCTTT. Complete variable domain (other parts from reference TRBV7-6 and TRBJ1-1): GAGVSQSPRYKVTKRGQDVALRCDPISGHVSLYWYRQALGQGPEFLTYFNYEAQQDKSGLPNDRFSAERPEGSISTLTIQRTEQRDSAMYRCASKTGGTEAFFGQGTRLTVV.

This chain links TRBV10-1 with TRBJ2-2, with TRBD2 as a possible D gene (6 bases). Between the trimmed V and J ends, which lost 9 bases and 1 base, there was a span of 12 bases. Per germline, CDR1 WNHNN and CDR2 SYGVQD (reference sequence). The CDR3 runs 14 residues. The CDR3 sequence: CASTRDLNTGELFF. The CDR3 bases are TGCGCCAGTACCCGGGACTTGAACACCGGGGAGCTGTTTTTT.

The chain uses TRBV13 and TRBJ1-2, with 12 bases lining up with TRBD1. This CDR3 region has 18 residues. With 0 bases clipped from V and 4 bases from J, the junction kept 9 bases outside the gene matches. Germline CDR1 and CDR2: PRHDT and FYEKMQ (reference sequence). DNA for the CDR3: TGTGCCAGCAGCTTAGGACCAGGGACAGGGGGCGCAGGCTATGGCTACACCTTC. Residues: CASSLGPGTGGAGYGYTF.

The rearrangement links TRBV19 to TRBJ1-6; 8 bases match TRBD1. Unmatched junction bases numbered 5, after V lost 3 bases and J lost 10 bases. The CDR3 is 14 residues long. Germline CDR1 LNHDA, CDR2 SQIVND (reference sequence). CDR3 bases: TGTGCCAGTAGTATGCAGGGGGCCGGCTCACCCCTCCACTTT. It is translated as CASSMQGAGSPLHF.